Below, one T cell receptor (beta chain) is given with its context. Its antigen remains unknown. About 200 ng DNA, approximately 31,000 T cell genomes, went into each sorted-subset replicate PCR. Sequencing was performed with immunoSEQ multiplex PCR; in TCRdb, only in-frame clones are kept and a portion is missing. The repertoire holds 2 million to 2.5 million clones, with around 92% as singletons. The CD4+ fraction was divided into a CD45RA+ naive subset and a CD45RA-negative memory subset. The source of the sample is a study of shared clonotypes between healthy human individuals. This CDR3 comprises 15 residues. V shed 9 bases, J shed 5 bases, and the junction held 15 bases outside the gene matches. CDR1 and CDR2 (germline): SNHLY, FYNNEI. Notes on the study in general: Unshared clonotypes carried lower generation probabilities than those common to all four donors.

The sequence was obtained from a man between 18 and 29 years old in good health. Some clones in this sample may be carry-over from other donors' samples. V is TRBV2 and J is TRBJ2-5; 7 bases agree with TRBD1. The source material was naive CD4+ T cells from PBMCs. Described subset: CD45RA+ positively selected. This chain's CDR3 is CARGTQDRVSETQYF. CDR3 DNA sequence: TGTGCCAGGGGGACCCAAGACAGGGTGAGCGAGACCCAGTACTTC.